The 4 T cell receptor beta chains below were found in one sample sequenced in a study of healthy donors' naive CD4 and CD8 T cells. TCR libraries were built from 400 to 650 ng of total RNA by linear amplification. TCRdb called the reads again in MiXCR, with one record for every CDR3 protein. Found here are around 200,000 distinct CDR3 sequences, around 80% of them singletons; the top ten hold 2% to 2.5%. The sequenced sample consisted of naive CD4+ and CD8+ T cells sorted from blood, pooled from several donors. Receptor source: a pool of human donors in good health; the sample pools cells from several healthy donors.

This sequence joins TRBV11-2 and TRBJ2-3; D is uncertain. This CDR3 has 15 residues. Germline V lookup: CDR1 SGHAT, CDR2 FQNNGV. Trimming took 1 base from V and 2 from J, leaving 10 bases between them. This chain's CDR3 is CASSLVVTLTDTQYF. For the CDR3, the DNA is TGTGCCAGCAGCTTAGTCGTCACTCTCACAGATACGCAGTATTTT. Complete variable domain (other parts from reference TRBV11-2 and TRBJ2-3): EAGVAQSPRYKIIEKRQSVAFWCNPISGHATLYWYQQILGQGPKLLIQFQNNGVVDDSQLPKDRFSAERLKGVDSTLKIQPAKLEDSAVYLCASSLVVTLTDTQYFGPGTRLTVL.

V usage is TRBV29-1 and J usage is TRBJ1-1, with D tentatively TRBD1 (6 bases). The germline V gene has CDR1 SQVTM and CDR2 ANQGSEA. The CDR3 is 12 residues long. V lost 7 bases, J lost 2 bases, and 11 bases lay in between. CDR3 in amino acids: CSAGTRNTEAFF. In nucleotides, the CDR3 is TGCAGCGCTGGGACAAGAAACACTGAAGCTTTCTTT.

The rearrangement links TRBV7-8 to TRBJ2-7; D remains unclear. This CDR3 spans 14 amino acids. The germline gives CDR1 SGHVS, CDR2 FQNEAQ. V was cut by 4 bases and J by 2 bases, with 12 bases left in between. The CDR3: CASSSTAPPYEQYF. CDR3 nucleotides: TGTGCCAGCAGCTCAACGGCTCCTCCCTACGAGCAGTACTTC.

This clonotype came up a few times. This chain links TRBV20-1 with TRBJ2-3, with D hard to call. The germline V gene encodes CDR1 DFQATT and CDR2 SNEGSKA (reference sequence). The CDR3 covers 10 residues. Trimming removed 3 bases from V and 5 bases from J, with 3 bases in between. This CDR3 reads CSARGDTQYF. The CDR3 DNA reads TGCAGTGCTAGGGGAGATACGCAGTATTTT.